Listed here is a single T cell receptor beta chain. These data are taken from a study of blood T cell repertoires in COVID-19. Study at large: Acute and convalescent COVID-19 specimens originated in the United States, Italy and Spain. Sample material is recorded as cDNA or gDNA derived from T cells, B-cell-depleted T cells, or PBMCs.

The length of the CDR3 is 15 residues. Germline values: CDR1 SGHRS, CDR2 YFSETQ. V was trimmed by 0 bases and J by 1 base, leaving 10 bases between them. The table came from immunoSEQ multiplex PCR; TCRdb's copy has only in-frame clones and leaves some out. This table holds 80,000 or so clones, roughly 90% found once. Sequencing was done on a sample of peripheral blood. The receptor was isolated from a human donor in a cohort sampled during active COVID-19. J is TRBJ1-2 and V is TRBV5-1, with a weak D call TRBD1 (5 bases). CDR3 bases: TGCGCCAGCAGCTTGGCCGGGGGACGTAACTATGGCTACACCTTC. Encoded protein: CASSLAGGRNYGYTF.